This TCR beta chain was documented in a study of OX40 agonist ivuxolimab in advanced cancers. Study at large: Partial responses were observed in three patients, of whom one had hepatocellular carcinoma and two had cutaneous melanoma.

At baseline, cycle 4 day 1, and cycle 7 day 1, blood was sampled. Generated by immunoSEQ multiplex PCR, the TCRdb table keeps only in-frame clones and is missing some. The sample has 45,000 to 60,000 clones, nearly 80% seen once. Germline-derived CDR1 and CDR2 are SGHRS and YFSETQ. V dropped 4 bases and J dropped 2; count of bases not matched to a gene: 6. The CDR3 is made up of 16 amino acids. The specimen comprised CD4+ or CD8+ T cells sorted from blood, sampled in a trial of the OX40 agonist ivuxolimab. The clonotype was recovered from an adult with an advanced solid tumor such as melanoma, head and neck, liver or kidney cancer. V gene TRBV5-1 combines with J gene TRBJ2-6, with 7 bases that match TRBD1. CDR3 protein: CASSHTGDPGANVLTF. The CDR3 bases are TGCGCCAGCAGCCATACAGGGGACCCTGGGGCCAACGTCCTGACTTTC. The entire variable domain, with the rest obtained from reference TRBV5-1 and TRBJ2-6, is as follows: KAGVTQTPRYLIKTRGQQVTLSCSPISGHRSVSWYQQTPGQGLQFLFEYFSETQRNKGNFPGRFSGRQFSNSRSEMNVSTLELGDSALYLCASSHTGDPGANVLTFGAGSRLTVL.